These 10 T cell receptor beta chains were all obtained from the same sample, sequenced in a study of T cells in localized non-small cell lung cancer. Produced via immunoSEQ multiplex PCR; TCRdb's table is partial and in-frame only. The sample carries about 2,000 clones, roughly 24% recorded once. The sequenced sample was normal lung tissue next to the tumor, obtained before any cancer treatment. The receptors come from a male donor aged 60 or over with stage I lung adenocarcinoma.

The rearrangement uses TRBV6-8 and TRBJ1-2; D ambiguous. CDR1 MNHGY and CDR2 SAAAGT come from the germline V gene. V was clipped by 10 bases and J by 6 bases, with 21 bases between them. This CDR3 contains 14 residues. The CDR3 loop reads CAISGDSRVDGYTF. The CDR3 coding sequence is TGTGCCATCAGCGGAGACTCCCGGGTGGATGGCTACACCTTC.

The rearrangement links TRBV9 to TRBJ1-1, with 7 positions matching TRBD1. Trimming took 4 bases from V and 6 from J; bases not matched to a gene: 6. Germline V gene lookup returns CDR1 SGDLS and CDR2 YYNGEE. The CDR3 spans 13 residues. In DNA, the CDR3 is TGTGCCAGCAGCATAACAGGGGCGGCTGAAGCTTTCTTT. It encodes CASSITGAAEAFF.

This chain links TRBV18 with TRBJ1-1; D is unclear. Germline CDR1 is KGHSH and CDR2 is LQKENI. The CDR3 runs 12 residues. V lost 6 bases and J 1 base, leaving 6 bases between the germline ends. Here the CDR3 reads CASSITNTEAFF. CDR3 DNA sequence: TGTGCCAGCTCGATTACGAACACTGAAGCTTTCTTT.

This chain connects TRBV30 to TRBJ1-1; no clear D gene. The CDR3 contains 16 residues. V gave up 0 bases and J gave up 11 bases, with 25 bases separating them. Germline CDR1 GTSNPN, CDR2 SVGIG (reference sequence). The CDR3 DNA reads as TGTGCCTGGAGTGTACCAGGAGGCATCCCGGCGGTAGTCGCTTTCTTT. It encodes CAWSVPGGIPAVVAFF.

DNA of the CDR3: TGCGCCAGCAGCCAAGACGAACTCAGCTCCTACGAGCAGTACTTC. It yields the protein CASSQDELSSYEQYF. The chain is built from TRBV1 and TRBJ2-7. TRBV1 is described as a pseudogene. The length of the CDR3 is 15 residues.

This clone turned up a few times. This chain links TRBV2 with TRBJ1-2, with D possibly matching TRBD1 (6 bases). The CDR3 covers 14 residues. Trimming cost V 5 bases and J 4 bases, with 14 bases left between them. Germline V gene data show CDR1 as SNHLY and CDR2 as FYNNEI. This chain's CDR3 is CASSSNWGPYGYTF. Here the CDR3 DNA reads TGTGCCAGCAGTTCCAACTGGGGGCCCTATGGCTACACCTTC.

This sequence joins TRBV30 and TRBJ2-7; possibly TRBD1 or TRBD2 for D (5 bases each). From germline, CDR1 is GTSNPN and CDR2 SVGIG (reference sequence). The length of the CDR3 is 12 residues. V was trimmed by 4 bases and J by 2 bases, leaving 9 bases between them. The CDR3 DNA follows: TGTGCCTGGATGGGGGAGCCCTACGAGCAGTACTTC. As protein: CAWMGEPYEQYF.

The chain employs TRBV19 and TRBJ2-2; 7 bases are shared with TRBD1. The CDR3 is 15 residues long. Germline trimming cut 5 bases from V and 4 bases from J; bases unmatched to any gene: 7. CDR1 and CDR2 (germline): LNHDA, SQIVND (reference sequence). The CDR3 nucleotides are TGTGCCAGTAGTGCCCGGACAGGCGGCACCGGGGAGCTGTTTTTT. This codes for CASSARTGGTGELFF.

The rearrangement uses TRBV28 and TRBJ2-7; D not certain. The CDR3 contains 12 residues. Germline CDR1 and CDR2: MDHEN and SYDVKM. V was trimmed by 5 bases and J by 2 bases, leaving 7 bases between them. CDR3: CASSTHPYEQYF. CDR3 DNA: TGTGCCAGCAGTACACACCCCTACGAGCAGTACTTC.

The CDR3 is CASSLRTSSTDTQYF. CDR3 nucleotides: TGTGCCAGCAGCCTTCGCACTTCAAGCACAGATACGCAGTATTTT. The rearrangement joins TRBV16 to TRBJ2-3; D unclear. The CDR3 has 15 amino acids. Germline-derived CDR1 and CDR2 are KGHSY and FQNENV. The V end was cut by 4 bases, the J end by 0 bases, with 11 bases between.